The clone carrying this T cell receptor (beta chain) showed up just a few times. The source of the sample is a study of cytomegalovirus exposure and HLA in healthy donors. PCR amplification relied on 60 Vbeta primers (plus 13 Jbeta primers). Measured with immunoSEQ multiplex PCR; TCRdb has only the in-frame clones, and not every one. The sample contains about 120,000 clones, roughly 14% of which appear only once. The CDR3 runs 14 residues. In germline, CDR1 is MDHEN, CDR2 SYDVKM. V was clipped by 9 bases and J by 0 bases, with 13 bases between them. V usage is TRBV28 and J usage is TRBJ2-3, with TRBD1 as a possible D gene (5 bases). The sample was PBMCs. The origin of this receptor is a woman between 18 and 29 years old in good health and CMV-seronegative. The CDR3 nucleotides are TGTGCCAGTATGTCAGGGTTTAGCACAGATACGCAGTATTTT. Translation: CASMSGFSTDTQYF.